This T cell receptor (beta chain) comes out of a study of T cells in Graves' hyperthyroidism and ophthalmopathy. Patients with uncontrolled infections, other autoimmune diseases, pregnancy or lactation were excluded. Diagnoses were established using clinical symptoms, serum thyroxine and TRAb, thyroid ultrasound and orbital computed tomography. CDR3 size: 13 residues. Unmatched junction bases numbered 2, after V lost 2 bases and J lost 8 bases. From germline, CDR1 is LGHDT and CDR2 YNNKEL (reference sequence). RNA transcripts were the template for amplifying TCR beta CDR3 regions. When the TCR CDR3 underwent first-round RT-PCR, the HTBI primer set was used. TCRdb re-analysed the multiplex PCR reads in MiXCR, keeping a single row per CDR3 protein. The data show some 300,000 distinct CDR3 sequences, with roughly 13% seen just once and 6% to 8% held by the top ten. In its sample, this clonotype was seen many times.

This TCR came from a woman in her 30s with Graves' hyperthyroidism that later progressed to Graves' ophthalmopathy. The rearrangement joins TRBV3-1 to TRBJ1-4; TRBD1 agrees at 7 bases. Sequenced: blood. CDR3 sequence (DNA): TGTGCCAGCAGCCAAAGGGGGCAGGAAAAACTGTTTTTT. It yields the protein CASSQRGQEKLFF.